Listed below are T cell receptor beta chains from one sample, sequenced in a study of blood T cell repertoires in COVID-19. Some clones are missing from TCRdb's copy, which holds only in-frame ones; the method was immunoSEQ multiplex PCR. The sample has about 96,000 clones; roughly 84% are singletons. Sequenced material: peripheral blood. All receptors come from a woman aged 55-70 years with acute or convalescent COVID-19. The CDR3 runs from the conserved cysteine through the conserved F or W. A D gene is named only where the DNA matches it firmly.

v_gene	j_gene	d_gene	CDR3aa
TRBV7-2	TRBJ2-3	NA	CASTLMGGVSTDTQYF
TRBV15	TRBJ1-2	NA	CATSRDLKTGYGYTF
TRBV3-1/TRBV3-2	TRBJ1-1	NA	CASSQLAGEAFF
TRBV19	TRBJ2-7	TRBD1	CASSNYRGRTDYEQYF
TRBV19	TRBJ1-6	NA	CASSIAGEYSPLHF
TRBV7-8	TRBJ1-2	NA	CASSWAGADGYTF
TRBV28	TRBJ2-1	TRBD2	CASRTSIDEQFF
TRBV28	TRBJ1-4	NA	CASSLNEKLFF
TRBV21-1	TRBJ1-3	NA	CASSRQAANSPGNTIYF
TRBV28	TRBJ1-2	NA	CASSSGNNYYGYTF
TRBV7-3	TRBJ1-2	NA	CASSLTQALYGYTF
TRBV7-9	TRBJ1-6	NA	CASSLVEGSPLHF
TRBV5-1	TRBJ1-1	NA	CASSTGYMNTEAFF
TRBV6-1	TRBJ2-6	NA	CASSGAAGLSSGANVLTF
TRBV28	TRBJ1-2	TRBD1	CASSSGQGNNYYGYTF
TRBV6-5	TRBJ1-1	TRBD1	CASSYPGQGSLAFF
TRBV11-3	TRBJ1-6	NA	CASSLGVNNSPLHF
TRBV3-1/TRBV3-2	TRBJ2-7	TRBD2	CASSPGLAGAGTYEQYF
TRBV6-2/TRBV6-3	TRBJ2-1	NA	CASSSLGQAQFF
TRBV11-3	TRBJ2-1	TRBD2	CASSYRTSGASSYNEQFF
TRBV7-6	TRBJ2-7	TRBD1	CASSLSGQGSYEQYF
TRBV6-5	TRBJ1-5	NA	CASRQGSQPQHF
TRBV5-6	TRBJ1-2	TRBD1	CASSVGTGYHSGYTF
TRBV7-3	TRBJ2-1	NA	CASSLSRQLNNEQFF
TRBV6-5	TRBJ2-1	TRBD1	CASHARTGVRNEQFF
TRBV7-2	TRBJ1-2	NA	CASSLQVGNYGYTF
TRBV7-9	TRBJ2-1	NA	CASSPPSPYNEQFF
TRBV25-1	TRBJ1-2	TRBD1	CASRRGGQENYGYTF